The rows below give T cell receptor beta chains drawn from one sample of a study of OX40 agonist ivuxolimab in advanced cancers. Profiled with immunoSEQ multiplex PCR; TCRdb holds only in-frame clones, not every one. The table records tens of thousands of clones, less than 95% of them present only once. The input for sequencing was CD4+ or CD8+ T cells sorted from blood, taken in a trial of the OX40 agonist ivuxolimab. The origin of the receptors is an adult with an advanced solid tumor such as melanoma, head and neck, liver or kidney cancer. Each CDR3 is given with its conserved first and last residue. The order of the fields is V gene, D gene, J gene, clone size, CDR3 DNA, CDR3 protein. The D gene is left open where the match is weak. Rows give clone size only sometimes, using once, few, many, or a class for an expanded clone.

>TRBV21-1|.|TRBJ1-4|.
TGTGCCAGCAGCATAACAGAGGAGTGGGAAAAACTGTTTTTT
CASSITEEWEKLFF
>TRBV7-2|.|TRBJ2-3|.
TGTGCCAGCAGCTTAGTCTACCTTGGGGCAGATACGCAGTATTTT
CASSLVYLGADTQYF
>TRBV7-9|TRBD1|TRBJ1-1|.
TGTGCCAGCAGCCGGACAGGGCTTGAAGCTTTCTTT
CASSRTGLEAFF
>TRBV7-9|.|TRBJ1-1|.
TGTGCCAGCAGCTTAGACAGGGAGTATAGGAACACTGAAGCTTTCTTT
CASSLDREYRNTEAFF
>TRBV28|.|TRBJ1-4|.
TGTGCCAGCAGTTCCCACACAGGGTTTAATGAAAAACTGTTTTTT
CASSSHTGFNEKLFF
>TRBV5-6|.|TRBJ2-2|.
TGTGCCAGCAGCTTGGCACTCTTAGGGGACACCGGGGAGCTGTTTTTT
CASSLALLGDTGELFF
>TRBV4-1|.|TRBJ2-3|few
TGCGCCAGCAGCCAATTTGTGACAGGAGGGCCGGATACGCAGTATTTT
CASSQFVTGGPDTQYF
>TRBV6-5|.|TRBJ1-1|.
TGTGCCAGCAGCCTCGGGACAGAAGCTTTCTTT
CASSLGTEAFF
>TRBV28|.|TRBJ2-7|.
TGTGCCAGCAGCGGACGCCTCCACCTCTACGAGCAGTACTTC
CASSGRLHLYEQYF
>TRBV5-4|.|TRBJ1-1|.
TGTGCCAGCAGCTTGGTCGCTCAGAACACTGAAGCTTTCTTT
CASSLVAQNTEAFF
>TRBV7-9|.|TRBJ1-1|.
TGTGCCAGCAGCGCTACAGGGTATACTGAAGCTTTCTTT
CASSATGYTEAFF
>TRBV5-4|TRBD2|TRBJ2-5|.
TGTGCCAGCAGCTATGGACTAGCGGGAGGGTCAGGTGGAGAGACCCAGTACTTC
CASSYGLAGGSGGETQYF
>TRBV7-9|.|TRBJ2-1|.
TGTGCCAGCAGCTTAGCGCCTAATGAGCAGTTCTTC
CASSLAPNEQFF
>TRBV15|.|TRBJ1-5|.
TGTGCCACCAGCCCCCGCCCGCAGCCCGGGAATCAGCCCCAGCATTTT
CATSPRPQPGNQPQHF
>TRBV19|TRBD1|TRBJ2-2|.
TGTGCCAGTAGAGACCGGGACAGGGGGTGGACCGGGGAGCTGTTTTTT
CASRDRDRGWTGELFF
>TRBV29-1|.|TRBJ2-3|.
TGCAGCTTTAACCGCCCAGATACGCAGTATTTT
CSFNRPDTQYF
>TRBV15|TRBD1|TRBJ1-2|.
TGTGCCACCAGCGGGGCCGGGACAGTCGGGGATGGCTACACCTTC
CATSGAGTVGDGYTF
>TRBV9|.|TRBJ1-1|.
TGTGCCAGCAGCGTAGGGCGAGGGTCCAATGAAGCTTTCTTT
CASSVGRGSNEAFF
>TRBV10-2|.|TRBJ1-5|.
TGCGCCAGCAGTGTTTCGGTTGAGAGCAATCAGCCCCAGCATTTT
CASSVSVESNQPQHF
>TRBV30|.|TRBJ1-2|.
TGTGCCTGGAGTCCCCCCGGGGATGGCTACACCTTC
CAWSPPGDGYTF
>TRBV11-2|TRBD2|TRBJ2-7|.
TGTGCCAGCAGCTTCCTAGCGGGTTACGAGCAGTACTTC
CASSFLAGYEQYF
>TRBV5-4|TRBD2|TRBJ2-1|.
TGTGCCAGCAGCTTCGGACTAGCGGGTGAGAATGAGCAGTTCTTC
CASSFGLAGENEQFF
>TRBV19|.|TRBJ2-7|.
TGTGCCAGTAGTATGGCCGGTTCCTACGAGCAGTACTTC
CASSMAGSYEQYF
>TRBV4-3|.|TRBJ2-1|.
TGCGCCAGCAGCCAAGAGGACAGAGGTGGCTACAATGAGCAGTTCTTC
CASSQEDRGGYNEQFF
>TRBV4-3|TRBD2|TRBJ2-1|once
TGCGCCAGCAGCCAAGATCCTAGCGGGGGGACCTACAATGAGCAGTTCTTC
CASSQDPSGGTYNEQFF
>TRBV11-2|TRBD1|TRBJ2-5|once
TGTGCCAGCAGCTTGGGGACAGGGGGCATCCAAGAGACCCAGTACTTC
CASSLGTGGIQETQYF
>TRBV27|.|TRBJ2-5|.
TGTGCCAGCAGTTCCCCAGCAGAGGAAGAGACCCAGTACTTC
CASSSPAEEETQYF
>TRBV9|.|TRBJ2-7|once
TGTGCCAGCAAAGAGGCTGAAGATCTGGGCGAGCAGTACTTC
CASKEAEDLGEQYF
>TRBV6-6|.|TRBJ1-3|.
TGTGCCAGCAGTTACGGACCCTCTCCTGGAAACACCATATATTTT
CASSYGPSPGNTIYF
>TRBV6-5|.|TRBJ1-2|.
TGTGCCAGCAGTTACTCGTCCGACTATGGCTACACCTTC
CASSYSSDYGYTF
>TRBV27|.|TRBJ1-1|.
TGTGCCAGCAGTTTAGGGCAGCTAAGCAACACTGAAGCTTTCTTT
CASSLGQLSNTEAFF
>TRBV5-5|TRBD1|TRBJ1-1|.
TGTGCCAGCAGCTTAGTACGGGACAGGATGAACACTGAAGCTTTCTTT
CASSLVRDRMNTEAFF
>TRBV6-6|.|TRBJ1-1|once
TGTGCCAGCAGTTACGAGTACAGGACCCACACTGAAGCTTTCTTT
CASSYEYRTHTEAFF
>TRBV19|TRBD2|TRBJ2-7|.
TGTGCCAGTAGTATTAGAGCGGGAGAGATTGGCGAGCAGTACTTC
CASSIRAGEIGEQYF
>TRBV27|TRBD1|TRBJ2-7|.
TGTGCCAGCAGAGAAAGGGGGACAGGGCTTTACGAGCAGTACTTC
CASRERGTGLYEQYF
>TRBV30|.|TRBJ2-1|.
TGTGCCTGGAGTGTTACCAACTACAATGAGCAGTTCTTC
CAWSVTNYNEQFF
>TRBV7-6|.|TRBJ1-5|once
TGTGCCAGCAGCCCTTTGACAGGAATTAGCAATCAGCCCCAGCATTTT
CASSPLTGISNQPQHF
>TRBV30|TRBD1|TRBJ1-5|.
TGTGCCTGGAGTGTAGGGGGCGCGAATCAGCCCCAGCATTTT
CAWSVGGANQPQHF
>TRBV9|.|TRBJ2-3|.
TGTGCCAGCAGCGTAGTCATGGGCACAGATACGCAGTATTTT
CASSVVMGTDTQYF
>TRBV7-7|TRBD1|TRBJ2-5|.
TGTGCTAGCAGCTTAGGACAGGGCTCCTTGGAGACCCAGTACTTC
CASSLGQGSLETQYF
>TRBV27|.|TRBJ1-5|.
TGTGCCAGCAGTCCTTCCCGGGACGGGTTCAATCGGCCCCAGCATTTT
CASSPSRDGFNRPQHF
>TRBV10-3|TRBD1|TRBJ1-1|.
TGTGCCATCAGTGAGACCCTTGGACCGACAGGGTCGAACACTGAAGCTTTCTTT
CAISETLGPTGSNTEAFF
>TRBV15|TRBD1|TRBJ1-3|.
TGTGCCACCAGCGGGGACAGGGGATCTGGAAACACCATATATTTT
CATSGDRGSGNTIYF
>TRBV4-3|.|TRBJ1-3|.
TGCGCCAGCAGCCCCGTCGCGGATTCTGGAAACACCATATATTTT
CASSPVADSGNTIYF
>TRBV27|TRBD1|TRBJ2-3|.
TGTGCCAGCAGGACTAGGACAGGGCACACAGATACGCAGTATTTT
CASRTRTGHTDTQYF
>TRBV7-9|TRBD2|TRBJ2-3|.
TGTGCCAGCAGCCCACCTAGCGGGGACAACACAGATACGCAGTATTTT
CASSPPSGDNTDTQYF
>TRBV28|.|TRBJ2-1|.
TGTGCCAGCAGGGCGATGGACGAGGCCAATGAGCAGTTCTTC
CASRAMDEANEQFF
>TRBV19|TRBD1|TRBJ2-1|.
TGTGCCATCAGGGACAGGGACAATGAGCAGTTCTTC
CAIRDRDNEQFF
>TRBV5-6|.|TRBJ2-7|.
TGTGCCAGCAGCGTGGGGCAGACCTACGAGCAGTACTTC
CASSVGQTYEQYF
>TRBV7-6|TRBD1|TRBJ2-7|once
TGTGCCAGCAGCGTGGGACAGATTTACTACGAGCAGTACTTC
CASSVGQIYYEQYF
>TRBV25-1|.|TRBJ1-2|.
TGTGCCAGCAGTCTCGGTGACATCGGAGGCTACACCTTC
CASSLGDIGGYTF
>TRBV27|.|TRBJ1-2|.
TGTGCCAGCAGTACCGCAGGGTGGGCCTGGACCTTC
CASSTAGWAWTF
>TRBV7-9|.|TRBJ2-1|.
TGTGCCAGCAGCCGGACGGAGTACAATGAGCAGTTCTTC
CASSRTEYNEQFF
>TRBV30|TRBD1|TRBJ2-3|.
TGTGCCTGGAGTGCTCTGGACAGGGCTACAGATACGCAGTATTTT
CAWSALDRATDTQYF